Listed below are T cell receptor beta chains from one sample, sequenced in a study of OX40 agonist ivuxolimab in advanced cancers. Measured with immunoSEQ multiplex PCR; TCRdb has only the in-frame clones, and not every one. The table records under 65,000 clones, around 80% of them present only once. The sample here was CD4+ or CD8+ T cells sorted from blood, taken in a trial of the OX40 agonist ivuxolimab. Source of these receptors: an adult with an advanced solid tumor such as melanoma, head and neck, liver or kidney cancer. Each CDR3 is given with its conserved first and last residue. A D gene is named only where the DNA matches it firmly. Rows may omit the clone size; those that give it use once, few, many or a size class.

d_call j_call clone_size v_call cdr3_nt cdr3_aa
. TRBJ2-5 . TRBV9 TGTGCCAGCAGCGTAGGGAGGAGGGACCAAGAGACCCAGTACTTC CASSVGRRDQETQYF
. TRBJ1-5 . TRBV5-6 TGTGCCAGCAGCGCCCGCCTGGGGACGGGGGCTTCTCAGCCCCAGCATTTT CASSARLGTGASQPQHF
TRBD2 TRBJ2-2 . TRBV9 TGTGCCAGCAGCACCCACACACTAGCGGGAGACACCGGGGAGCTGTTTTTT CASSTHTLAGDTGELFF
. TRBJ1-2 few TRBV6-5 TGTGCCAGCAGTCAAGGGCTAAACTATGGCTACACCTTC CASSQGLNYGYTF
TRBD2 TRBJ2-2 . TRBV11-3 TGTGCCAGCAGCGTAACTAGCGGGAGGACCACCGGGGAGCTGTTTTTT CASSVTSGRTTGELFF
TRBD2 TRBJ2-1 . TRBV11-3 TGTGCCAGCAGCTCGGGACTAGCGGGAGGGGTTGAGCAGTTCTTC CASSSGLAGGVEQFF
TRBD2 TRBJ2-5 . TRBV5-6 TGTGCCAGCAGGGGTGGGACTAGCAAGATGGAGACCCAGTACTTC CASRGGTSKMETQYF
TRBD1 TRBJ1-4 once TRBV18 TGTGCCAGCTCAAGTGGACAGGGGGAAAAACTGTTTTTT CASSSGQGEKLFF
TRBD2 TRBJ2-3 . TRBV2 TGTGCCAGCAGTGCCGGACTAGCGGGTACTTCAGATACGCAGTATTTT CASSAGLAGTSDTQYF
. TRBJ2-5 . TRBV28 TGTGCCAGCAGTTTTCGGCTCCAAGAGACCCAGTACTTC CASSFRLQETQYF
. TRBJ2-1 . TRBV29-1 TGCAGCGGTACGGGGTACAATGAGCAGTTCTTC CSGTGYNEQFF
. TRBJ2-5 . TRBV10-3 TGTGCCATCAGTGAAGTGGGGCTAGCCGAAGAGACCCAGTACTTC CAISEVGLAEETQYF
. TRBJ1-5 . TRBV21-1 TGTGCCAGGGAAAATCAGCCCCAGCATTTT CARENQPQHF
TRBD1 TRBJ1-1 . TRBV29-1 TGCAGCGTTGTTGGGACAGGTAAGACTGAAGCTTTCTTT CSVVGTGKTEAFF
. TRBJ2-5 . TRBV6-5 TGTGCCAGCAAAAGGGGTAGCGGAGAGACCCAGTACTTC CASKRGSGETQYF
TRBD1 TRBJ1-1 . TRBV5-1 TGCGCCAGCAGCTGGGACAGACCATTGAACACTGAAGCTTTCTTT CASSWDRPLNTEAFF
. TRBJ2-7 . TRBV9 TGTGCCAGCAGCGTAGATCTGGGGATTACCTACGAGCAGTACTTC CASSVDLGITYEQYF
. TRBJ2-4 . TRBV4-1 TGCGCCAGCAGCCAAGATAGAGGAAACATTCAGTACTTC CASSQDRGNIQYF
. TRBJ1-1 . TRBV5-4 TGTGCCAGCAGCTCTCCGGGCCTGAACACTGAAGCTTTCTTT CASSSPGLNTEAFF
. TRBJ1-2 . TRBV4-2 TGTGCCAGCAGCCAAGATCTTAAGGGCTACACCTTC CASSQDLKGYTF
. TRBJ1-3 . TRBV5-1 TGCGCCAGCAGCTTGGAAGGGACTGGAAACACCATATATTTT CASSLEGTGNTIYF
. TRBJ2-3 . TRBV28 TGTGCCAGCATGCAGGTAACAGATACGCAGTATTTT CASMQVTDTQYF
. TRBJ2-7 . TRBV4-2 TGTGCCAGCAGCCAAGAAACGGGTATCGAGCAGTACTTC CASSQETGIEQYF
TRBD2 TRBJ2-3 . TRBV6-5 TGTGCCAGCAGGCCAAAGACTAGCGGGATAGGTACGCAGTATTTT CASRPKTSGIGTQYF